This entry is about one T cell receptor beta chain. The antigen is undetermined. Clones were read by immunoSEQ multiplex PCR, and TCRdb kept only the in-frame ones, dropping some. The sample carries roughly 520,000 clones, approximately 95% recorded once. The CDR3 totals 13 residues. Germline assignment: CDR1 SGHNT and CDR2 YENEEA. Trimming removed 5 bases from V and 6 bases from J, with 12 bases in between. The source of the sample is a study of shared clonotypes between healthy human individuals. Study-level background: Donor ages ranged 18 to 49 years: a couple of women, three men.

Overall study results and limits: Clonotypes shared by all four donors outscored non-shared clonotypes in generation probability.

Sequenced input: naive CD4+ T cells sorted from blood. Stated subset: CD45RA+ positively selected. The J gene is TRBJ2-3, the V gene TRBV11-3, with a tentative D call TRBD1 (6 bases). The clonotype comes from a woman aged 25 to 39 in good health. The CDR3 bases are TGTGCCAGCAGCGGTCACAGGGTGGATACGCAGTATTTT. It encodes CASSGHRVDTQYF.